This TCR beta chain was identified during a study of blood T cell repertoires in COVID-19. On the study more broadly: There were acute and convalescent COVID-19 samples, and they came from the United States, Italy and Spain. Sample material is recorded as cDNA or gDNA derived from T cells, B-cell-depleted T cells, or PBMCs.

This CDR3 spans 20 amino acids. From germline, CDR1 is MNHEY and CDR2 SMNVEV (reference sequence). V shed 5 bases and J 1 base; nucleotides not matched to a gene: 14. Study processing details: Amplified reference gene primers provided the basis for estimating nucleated cell counts. The repertoire was sequenced with immunoSEQ multiplex PCR; TCRdb's copy has only in-frame clones and lacks some. For V, J and clone size, that table is used; D and trimming come from the DNA. The sample consists of about 54,000 clones, around 84% of them appearing once. The chain has TRBV27 and TRBJ2-5, with TRBD2 matching 15 bases. The clonotype originates from a human donor in a cohort sampled during active COVID-19. Material for sequencing was peripheral blood. This chain's CDR3 is CASSLRTSGGGKWSQETQYF. The CDR3 nucleotides read TGTGCCAGCAGTCTCCGGACTAGCGGGGGGGGAAAGTGGTCCCAAGAGACCCAGTACTTC.